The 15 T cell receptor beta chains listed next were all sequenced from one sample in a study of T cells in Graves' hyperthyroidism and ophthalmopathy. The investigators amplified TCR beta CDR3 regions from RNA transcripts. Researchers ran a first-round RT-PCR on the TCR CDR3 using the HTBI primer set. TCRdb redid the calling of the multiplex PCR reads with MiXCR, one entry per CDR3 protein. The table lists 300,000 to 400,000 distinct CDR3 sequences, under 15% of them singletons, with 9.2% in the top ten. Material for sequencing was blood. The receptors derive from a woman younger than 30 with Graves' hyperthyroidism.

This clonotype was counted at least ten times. Written as DNA, the CDR3 is TGTGCCAGCAGCTTACAGTACGGCGAACCATATCAAGAGACCCAGTACTTC. It encodes CASSLQYGEPYQETQYF. The rearrangement uses TRBV11-2 and TRBJ2-5; D gene uncertain. Germline V CDR1 and CDR2: SGHAT, FQNNGV. V gave up 2 bases and J gave up 2 bases, with 18 bases separating them. CDR3 length: 17 amino acids.

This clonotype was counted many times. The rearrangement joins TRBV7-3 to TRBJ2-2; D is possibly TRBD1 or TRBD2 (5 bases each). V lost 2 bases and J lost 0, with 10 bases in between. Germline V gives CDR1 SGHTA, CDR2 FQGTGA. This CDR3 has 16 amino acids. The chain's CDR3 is CASSLGGNANTGELFF. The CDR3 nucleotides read TGTGCCAGCAGCTTAGGGGGAAACGCGAACACCGGGGAGCTGTTTTTT.

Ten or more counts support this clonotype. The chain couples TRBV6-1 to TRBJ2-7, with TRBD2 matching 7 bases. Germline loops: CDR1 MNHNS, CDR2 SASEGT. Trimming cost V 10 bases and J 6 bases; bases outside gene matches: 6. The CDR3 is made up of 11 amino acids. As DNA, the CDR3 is TGTGCCAACTCACCGGGGGGCGAGCAGTACTTC. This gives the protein CANSPGGEQYF.

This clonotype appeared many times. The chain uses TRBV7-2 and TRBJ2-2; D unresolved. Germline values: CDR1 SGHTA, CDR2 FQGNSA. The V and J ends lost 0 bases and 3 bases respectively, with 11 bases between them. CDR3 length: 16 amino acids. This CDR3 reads CASSLAGPIHTGELFF. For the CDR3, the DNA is TGTGCCAGCAGCTTAGCGGGTCCGATCCACACCGGGGAGCTGTTTTTT.

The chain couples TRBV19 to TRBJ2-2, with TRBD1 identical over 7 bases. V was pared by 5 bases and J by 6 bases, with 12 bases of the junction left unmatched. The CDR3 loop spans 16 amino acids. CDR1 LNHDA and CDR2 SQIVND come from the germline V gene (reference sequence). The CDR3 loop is CASSPGGTENAGELFF. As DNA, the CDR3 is TGTGCCAGTAGTCCAGGTGGGACAGAAAACGCCGGGGAGCTGTTTTTT.

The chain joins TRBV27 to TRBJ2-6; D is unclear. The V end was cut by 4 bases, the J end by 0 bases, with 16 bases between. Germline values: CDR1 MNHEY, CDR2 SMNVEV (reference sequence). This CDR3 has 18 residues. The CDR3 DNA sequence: TGTGCCAGCAGTTCCAATCCAGGCTCTAGCTCTGGGGCCAACGTCCTGACTTTC. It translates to CASSSNPGSSSGANVLTF.

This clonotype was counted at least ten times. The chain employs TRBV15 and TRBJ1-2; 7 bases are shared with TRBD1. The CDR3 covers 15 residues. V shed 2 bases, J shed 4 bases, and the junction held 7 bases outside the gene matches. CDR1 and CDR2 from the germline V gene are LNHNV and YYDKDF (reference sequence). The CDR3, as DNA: TGTGCCACCAGCAGACACCAGGGGGTTAGCTATGGCTACACCTTC. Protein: CATSRHQGVSYGYTF. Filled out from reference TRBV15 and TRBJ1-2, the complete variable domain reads DAMVIQNPRYQVTQFGKPVTLSCSQTLNHNVMYWYQQKSSQAPKLLFHYYDKDFNNEADTPDNFQSRRPNTSFCFLDIRSPGLGDTAMYLCATSRHQGVSYGYTFGSGTRLTVV.

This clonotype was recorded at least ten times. The CDR3 DNA reads as TGTGCCATCAGTGAGAGAGAGGGGGCTGGAGCTTTCTTT. Its translation is CAISEREGAGAFF. The J gene is TRBJ1-1, the V gene TRBV10-3; 7 nucleotides align to TRBD1. In germline, CDR1 is ENHRY, CDR2 SYGVKD. CDR3 length equals 13 residues. V was clipped by 2 bases and J by 10 bases; unmatched bases: 7.

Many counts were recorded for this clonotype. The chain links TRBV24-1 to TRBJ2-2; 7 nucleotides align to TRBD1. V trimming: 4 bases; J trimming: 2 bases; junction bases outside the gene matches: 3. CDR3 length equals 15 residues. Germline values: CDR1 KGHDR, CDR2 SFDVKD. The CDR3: CATSETGRNTGELFF. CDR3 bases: TGTGCCACCAGTGAGACAGGGAGAAACACCGGGGAGCTGTTTTTT.

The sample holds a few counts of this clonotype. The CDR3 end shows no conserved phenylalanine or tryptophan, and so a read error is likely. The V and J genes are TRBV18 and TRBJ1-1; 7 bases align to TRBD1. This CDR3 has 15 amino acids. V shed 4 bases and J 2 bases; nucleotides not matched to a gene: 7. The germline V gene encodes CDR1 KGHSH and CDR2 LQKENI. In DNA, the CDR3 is TGTGCCAGCTCACTATCAGGGGGGCCAAACACTGAAGCTTTCCTT. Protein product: CASSLSGGPNTEAFL.

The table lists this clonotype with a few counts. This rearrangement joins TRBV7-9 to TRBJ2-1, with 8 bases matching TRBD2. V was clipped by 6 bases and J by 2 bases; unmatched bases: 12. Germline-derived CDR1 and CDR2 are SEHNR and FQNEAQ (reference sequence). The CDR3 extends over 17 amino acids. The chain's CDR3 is CASSRIGGLAPYNEQFF. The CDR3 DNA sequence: TGTGCCAGCAGTCGTATAGGTGGACTAGCCCCCTACAATGAGCAGTTCTTC. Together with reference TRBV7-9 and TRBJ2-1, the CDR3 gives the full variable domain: DTGVSQNPRHKITKRGQNVTFRCDPISEHNRLYWYRQTLGQGPEFLTYFQNEAQLEKSRLLSDRFSAERPKGSFSTLEIQRTEQGDSAMYLCASSRIGGLAPYNEQFFGPGTRLTVL.

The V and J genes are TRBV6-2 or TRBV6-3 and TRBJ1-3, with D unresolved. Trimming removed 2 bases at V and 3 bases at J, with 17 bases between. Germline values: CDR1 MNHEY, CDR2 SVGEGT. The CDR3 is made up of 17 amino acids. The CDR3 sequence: CASSYASSPAGGNTIYF. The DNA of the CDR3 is TGTGCCAGCAGTTACGCGAGCAGCCCGGCGGGTGGAAACACCATATATTTT.

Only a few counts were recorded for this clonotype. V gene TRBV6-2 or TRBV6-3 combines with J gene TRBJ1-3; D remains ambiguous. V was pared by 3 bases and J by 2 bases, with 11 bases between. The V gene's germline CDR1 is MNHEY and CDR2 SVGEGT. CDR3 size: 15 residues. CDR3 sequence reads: CASSYTAIAGNTIYF. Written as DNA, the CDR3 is TGTGCCAGCAGTTATACGGCTATTGCTGGAAACACCATATATTTT.

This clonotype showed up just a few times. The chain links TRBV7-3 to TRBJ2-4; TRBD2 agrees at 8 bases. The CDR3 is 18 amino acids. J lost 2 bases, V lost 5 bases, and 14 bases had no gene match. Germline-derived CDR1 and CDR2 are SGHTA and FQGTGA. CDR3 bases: TGTGCCAGCAGCCGAGCGGGAGAGTCCCAAGTAACCAAAAACATTCAGTACTTC. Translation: CASSRAGESQVTKNIQYF.

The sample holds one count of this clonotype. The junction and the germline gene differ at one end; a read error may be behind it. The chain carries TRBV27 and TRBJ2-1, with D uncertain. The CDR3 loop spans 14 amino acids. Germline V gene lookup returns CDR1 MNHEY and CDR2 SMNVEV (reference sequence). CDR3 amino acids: CASRQPWNYNEQFF. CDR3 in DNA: TGTGCCAGCAGGCAACCGTGGAATTACAATGAGCAATTCTTC.